The 20 T cell receptor beta chains in this list originate from one sample, sequenced in a study of blood T cell repertoires in COVID-19. TCRdb keeps only in-frame clones here, not all; method: immunoSEQ multiplex PCR. The sample gives around 310,000 clones, approximately 88% of which show up once; over 4.5% is in the top ten. The sample was PBMCs or T cells enriched from blood (not recorded which). These TCRs come from a man aged 30 to 39 who had recovered from COVID-19.

The chain recombines TRBV5-1 with TRBJ1-3; D unclear. Germline lookup yields CDR1 SGHRS and CDR2 YFSETQ. With 6 bases removed from V and 2 bases from J, the gap between germline ends came to 9 bases. The CDR3 has 13 residues. The CDR3 loop reads CASKETAGNTIYF. CDR3 nucleotide sequence: TGCGCCAGCAAAGAAACGGCTGGAAACACCATATATTTT.

This rearrangement joins TRBV6-4 to TRBJ1-5, with D uncertain. From germline, CDR1 is MRHNA and CDR2 SNTAGT. The ends were cut back, 9 bases at V and 11 bases at J, with 26 bases in the middle. This CDR3 is 15 amino acids long. The CDR3 sequence: CARQIGQPGSRAQHF. In DNA form, the CDR3 reads TGTGCCAGACAGATCGGGCAGCCGGGAAGTCGGGCCCAGCATTTT.

The chain combines TRBV29-1 with TRBJ2-3, with D possibly TRBD1 on 6 matching bases. Germline V CDR1 and CDR2: SQVTM, ANQGSEA. V was pared by 6 bases and J by 2 bases, with 12 bases between. The CDR3 loop spans 13 amino acids. In nucleotides, the CDR3 is TGCAGCGTGGATGGACAGCTCACAGATACGCAGTATTTT. Encoded protein: CSVDGQLTDTQYF.

About this clone: Other nucleotide sequences from this sample produce the same CDR3. The V call is TRBV18, the J call TRBJ2-7; 9 bases align to TRBD1. CDR1 and CDR2 (germline): KGHSH, LQKENI. The CDR3 has 14 amino acids. With 3 bases clipped from V and 1 base from J, the junction kept 1 base outside the gene matches. CDR3 sequence reads: CASSPGTGSYEQYF. DNA for the CDR3: TGTGCCAGCTCACCGGGGACAGGGTCCTACGAGCAGTACTTC.

The chain employs TRBV7-8 and TRBJ1-2; TRBD1 is a possible D gene (5 bases). V lost 5 bases to trimming and J lost 4 bases, with 14 bases between them. From germline, CDR1 is SGHVS and CDR2 FQNEAQ. This CDR3 is 14 amino acids long. The CDR3: CASSPESGGYGYTF. DNA of the CDR3: TGTGCCAGCAGCCCAGAATCGGGGGGCTATGGCTACACCTTC.

The chain couples TRBV10-3 to TRBJ1-5; D unresolved. The V gene's germline CDR1 is ENHRY and CDR2 SYGVKD. CDR3 length equals 16 residues. V lost 0 bases, J lost 0 bases, and 9 bases lay in between. CDR3 residues: CAISESQLYSNQPQHF. CDR3 in DNA: TGTGCCATCAGTGAGTCACAGTTATATAGCAATCAGCCCCAGCATTTT.

The V call is TRBV5-1, the J call TRBJ1-4, with 7 bases matching TRBD1. CDR3 length equals 18 residues. Germline V gene lookup returns CDR1 SGHRS and CDR2 YFSETQ. V dropped 4 bases and J dropped 5; count of bases not matched to a gene: 17. The CDR3 DNA is TGCGCCAGCAGCGACAGACAGGGATGGGGAGCGGAAAATGAAAAACTGTTTTTT. Its translation: CASSDRQGWGAENEKLFF.

The chain carries TRBV7-8 and TRBJ1-1, with D uncertain. This CDR3 comprises 13 residues. V lost 1 base to trimming and J lost 3 bases, with 6 bases between them. The V gene's germline CDR1 is SGHVS and CDR2 FQNEAQ. CDR3 amino acids: CASSLVRDTEAFF. CDR3 in DNA: TGTGCCAGCAGCTTAGTGAGGGACACTGAAGCTTTCTTT.

The chain carries TRBV5-6 and TRBJ2-1, with TRBD1 matching over 7 bases. V was clipped by 5 bases and J by 4 bases; unmatched bases: 6. This CDR3 is 14 amino acids long. CDR1 is SGHDT, CDR2 YYEEEE, per germline. The CDR3 bases are TGTGCCAGCAGTTACGCGACAGGGTACAATGAGCAGTTCTTC. Protein: CASSYATGYNEQFF.

This chain links TRBV2 with TRBJ2-5; no firm D call. Trimming shortened V by 6 bases and J by 4 bases, and 15 bases separated the two germline ends. This CDR3 has 14 residues. Germline CDR1 and CDR2: SNHLY and FYNNEI. The CDR3 is CASRASSLVETQYF. CDR3 DNA: TGTGCCAGCAGGGCTAGTAGCCTGGTAGAGACCCAGTACTTC.

The chain combines TRBV29-1 with TRBJ2-3, with a possible D match to TRBD1 (5 bases). This CDR3 has 16 residues. The V and J ends lost 3 bases and 2 bases respectively, with 18 bases between them. Germline CDR1 SQVTM, CDR2 ANQGSEA. The CDR3 DNA reads TGCAGCGTTGACGTTCGGGCAGGGCGGCCCACAGATACGCAGTATTTT. Protein product: CSVDVRAGRPTDTQYF.

This clone was detected only a few times. This chain links TRBV5-3 with TRBJ1-6, with TRBD1 matching over 7 bases. TRBV5-3 qualifies as an ORF whose function is uncertain. CDR3 length: 17 residues. Trimming removed 0 bases from V and 7 bases from J; junction bases left unmatched: 10. CDR3 in DNA: TGTGCCAGAAGCTTGGTGACAGGGACCAGTCGGAATTCACCCCTCCACTTT. Its protein product is CARSLVTGTSRNSPLHF.

The chain uses TRBV5-5 and TRBJ1-1, with 7 positions matching TRBD1. Germline CDR1 is SGHKS and CDR2 is YYEKEE (reference sequence). The CDR3 is 16 residues long. The V gene end was trimmed by 4 bases and the J gene end by 4 bases; junction bases not matched to a gene: 13. CDR3: CASSARGGGGVTEAFF. CDR3 nucleotide sequence: TGTGCCAGCAGCGCGAGAGGGGGCGGAGGTGTCACTGAAGCTTTCTTT. Full variable domain (outside the CDR3, taken from reference TRBV5-5 and TRBJ1-1): DAGVTQSPTHLIKTRGQQVTLRCSPISGHKSVSWYQQVLGQGPQFIFQYYEKEERGRGNFPDRFSARQFPNYSSELNVNALLLGDSALYLCASSARGGGGVTEAFFGQGTRLTVV.

The chain links TRBV30 to TRBJ2-7, with D perhaps TRBD2 (5 bases). The CDR3 runs to 16 residues. Trimming pared 4 bases from V and 0 bases from J, leaving 19 bases between. Germline CDR1 reads GTSNPN; CDR2 reads SVGIG (reference sequence). CDR3 loop: CAWIRGQVGSSYEQYF. The CDR3 nucleotides read TGTGCCTGGATTCGGGGTCAGGTTGGGAGCTCCTACGAGCAGTACTTC.

V gene TRBV14 combines with J gene TRBJ1-1; D gene uncertain. In germline, CDR1 is SGHDN, CDR2 FVKESK. The CDR3 is 14 residues long. V dropped 4 bases and J dropped 0 bases, with 9 bases sitting between them. The CDR3 sequence: CASSPINMNTEAFF. DNA for the CDR3: TGTGCCAGCAGCCCAATCAACATGAACACTGAAGCTTTCTTT. The entire variable domain, with the rest obtained from reference TRBV14 and TRBJ1-1, is as follows: EAGVTQFPSHSVIEKGQTVTLRCDPISGHDNLYWYRRVMGKEIKFLLHFVKESKQDESGMPNNRFLAERTGGTYSTLKVQPAELEDSGVYFCASSPINMNTEAFFGQGTRLTVV.

This clone occurred a few times. J is TRBJ1-1 and V is TRBV29-1, with 8 bases matching TRBD1. Looked up from germline, CDR1 is SQVTM and CDR2 is ANQGSEA. J lost 5 bases, V lost 6 bases, and 11 bases had no gene match. The CDR3 is 14 residues long. CDR3 sequence (DNA): TGCAGCGTCCTCCAGGGGGCGCAGGGTACTGAAGCTTTCTTT. Its translation: CSVLQGAQGTEAFF. The variable domain in full, with the rest retrieved from reference TRBV29-1 and TRBJ1-1, is SAVISQKPSRDICQRGTSLTIQCQVDSQVTMMFWYRQQPGQSLTLIATANQGSEATYESGFVIDKFPISRPNLTFSTLTVSNMSPEDSSIYLCSVLQGAQGTEAFFGQGTRLTVV.

Concerning this clone itself: One end of the junction is discordant with germline, which a read error may explain. The chain uses TRBV7-6 and TRBJ2-2; TRBD1 agrees at 9 bases. The CDR3 runs to 15 residues. CDR1 and CDR2 (germline): SGHVS, FNYEAQ. CDR3 coding DNA: TGTGCCAGCAGCCCCGGGACAGGGAACAGCGGGGAGCTGTTTTTT. Translated: CASSPGTGNSGELFF. The full variable domain, with the rest looked up from reference TRBV7-6 and TRBJ2-2, is GAGVSQSPRYKVTKRGQDVALRCDPISGHVSLYWYRQALGQGPEFLTYFNYEAQQDKSGLPNDRFSAERPEGSISTLTIQRTEQRDSAMYRCASSPGTGNSGELFFGEGSRLTVL.

The chain uses TRBV29-1 and TRBJ2-7; possible D gene TRBD2, 6 bases. The CDR3 extends over 11 amino acids. The germline V gene encodes CDR1 SQVTM and CDR2 ANQGSEA. V was pared by 4 bases and J by 5 bases, with 9 bases between. For the CDR3, the DNA is TGCAGCGTTGTAACGGGGGACGAGCAGTACTTC. Translation: CSVVTGDEQYF.

The rearrangement uses TRBV5-8 and TRBJ1-2, with 7 bases aligning to TRBD1. CDR1 and CDR2 (germline): SGHTS, YDEGEE. The ends lost 2 bases at V and 12 bases at J; junction bases unmatched: 7. CDR3 length equals 12 residues. In DNA form, the CDR3 reads TGTGCCAGCAGCTTATTACAGGGGAGCAACACCTTC. It yields the protein CASSLLQGSNTF.

The CDR3, as DNA: TGTGCCAGCAGTTTGAGGCGGGACGGTCCTGCGACCGGGGAGCTGTTTTTT. It codes for CASSLRRDGPATGELFF. The chain combines TRBV27 with TRBJ2-2; a weak D match, TRBD2 (6 bases). The CDR3 length is 17 residues. The V and J ends lost 3 bases and 5 bases respectively, with 19 bases between them. Germline-derived CDR1 and CDR2 are MNHEY and SMNVEV (reference sequence).